These 11 T cell receptor beta chains were all obtained from the same sample, sequenced in a study of CXCR3-negative and CXCR3-positive naive CD8 T cells. 5' RACE that incorporated UMI labels was used to prepare the TRB cDNA libraries. After re-calling the 5' RACE reads, TCRdb lists one entry per CDR3 protein, DNA absent. Its listing shows roughly 99,000 distinct CDR3 sequences. Study observations and caveats: CXCR3-positive naive cells carried more hydrophobic TRB CDR3s than CXCR3-negative ones.

Their specific antigens are unknown. Sequencing input: naive CXCR3+ CD8+ T cells from blood. Noted subset: CD45RO-CCR7+CD27+CD95- naive CD8+ T cells expressing CXCR3 (TNR3+). The origin of the receptors is a human donor in good health. Some clones in this sample may be carry-over from other donors' samples.

The chain couples TRBV7-8 to TRBJ2-3; the TRBD1 assignment by TCRdb is unverifiable without DNA. Germline CDR1 is SGHVS and CDR2 is FQNEAQ. The CDR3 length is 14 residues. The CDR3 here is CASSPSGGTDTQYF.

V is TRBV12-3 or TRBV12-4 and J is TRBJ2-1; without DNA, the TCRdb call of TRBD1 cannot be checked. The CDR3 is 17 residues long. The chain's CDR3 is CASSLFIYGTEYNEQFF.

The chain combines TRBV25-1 with TRBJ2-1; TCRdb selects TRBD1, and the lack of DNA leaves this call unchecked. The CDR3 has 15 amino acids. CDR1 is MGHDK and CDR2 is SYGVNS in the germline V gene. CDR3: CASTPTGLLILEQFF.

The chain has TRBV29-1 and TRBJ2-6; the TCRdb call, TRBD1, lacks DNA for checking. The germline V gene has CDR1 SQVTM and CDR2 ANQGSEA. This CDR3 is 19 amino acids long. The CDR3 spells CSVEGLGEGTRSGANVLTF.

The chain carries TRBV6-2 or TRBV6-3 and TRBJ2-3; the D gene TCRdb calls, TRBD1, cannot be checked with no DNA. Germline loops: CDR1 MNHEY, CDR2 SVGEGT. The CDR3 extends over 19 amino acids. The CDR3 is CASSYPPWGANPSTDTQYF.

This clonotype registers medium-sized by frequency. The rearrangement links TRBV28 to TRBJ2-1; TCRdb's D call of TRBD2 is untestable without DNA. Germline CDR1 and CDR2: MDHEN and SYDVKM. This CDR3 has 12 residues. CDR3 sequence reads: CASSLPAGEQFF. Filled out from reference TRBV28 and TRBJ2-1, the complete variable domain reads DVKVTQSSRYLVKRTGEKVFLECVQDMDHENMFWYRQDPGLGLRLIYFSYDVKMKEKGDIPEGYSVSREKKERFSLILESASTNQTSMYLCASSLPAGEQFFGPGTRLTVL.

The gene calls are TRBV6-5 and TRBJ2-2; TCRdb proposes TRBD2, but this gene call is untestable without DNA. This CDR3 comprises 16 residues. Germline CDR1 and CDR2: MNHEY and SVGAGI. This chain's CDR3 is CASTPGTSGWIGELFF.

The chain has TRBV10-3 and TRBJ2-7; lacking DNA, the TRBD2 call made by TCRdb goes unchecked. Per germline, CDR1 ENHRY and CDR2 SYGVKD. The length of the CDR3 is 21 residues. CDR3 amino acids: CAISDIPAGGLIPTKNYEQYF.

The V and J genes are TRBV7-9 and TRBJ1-4. CDR1 and CDR2 (germline): SEHNR, FQNEAQ (reference sequence). CDR3 length equals 16 residues. This CDR3 reads CASSLAAVGFIEKLFF.

The chain combines TRBV7-6 with TRBJ1-4; absent DNA, TCRdb's TRBD1 call cannot be checked. The CDR3 totals 15 residues. The germline V gene encodes CDR1 SGHVS and CDR2 FNYEAQ. The CDR3 sequence is CASSLGDRGDEKLFF.

The V and J genes are TRBV29-1 and TRBJ2-7; TCRdb reports TRBD1, a call that lacks DNA to check it against. The CDR3 runs 15 residues. Germline CDR1 reads SQVTM; CDR2 reads ANQGSEA. CDR3: CSVEESRGYDYEQYF.